The T cell receptor beta chain under discussion was sequenced for a study of identical twins. CDR1 is SNHLY, CDR2 FYNNEI, per germline. Trimming shortened V by 7 bases and J by 0 bases, and 16 bases separated the two germline ends. CDR3 size: 16 residues. Study-level points and caveats: Out-of-frame alpha sequences common to twins exhibited an excess of low generation probability. Twins' surplus sharing was weaker for beta out-of-frame sequences. One should note that invariant MAIT and iNKT cells could partly confound zero-insertion analyses.

TCRdb re-analysed the 5' RACE reads in MiXCR, keeping a single row per CDR3 protein. The sample yields approximately 500,000 distinct CDR3 sequences, roughly 15% seen once. This clonotype was seen more than once but under ten times. The antigen remains undetermined. These sequences were also reported in another study, on yellow fever vaccine responses in identical twins.

The sequencing input was CD4+ T cells sorted from blood. This chain uses TRBV2 with TRBJ1-3; D is undetermined. The origin of this receptor is a woman younger than 35 in good health. CDR3 region: CASIPDLILSGNTIYF. DNA of the CDR3: TGTGCCAGCATCCCAGACCTGATCCTCTCTGGAAACACCATATATTTT.